The 13 T cell receptor beta chains in this list originate from one sample, sequenced in a study of cytomegalovirus exposure and HLA in healthy donors. This PCR relied on a set of 60 Vbeta primers and 13 Jbeta primers. Sequencing was performed with immunoSEQ multiplex PCR; in TCRdb, only in-frame clones are kept and a portion is missing. The sample includes 130,000 or so clones, 82% of them seen just once. Sequenced material: PBMCs. These receptors were collected from a woman between 45 and 60 years old in good health and CMV-seropositive.

The chain has TRBV5-8 and TRBJ1-6; TRBD1 might be the D (6 bases). The CDR3 has 14 residues. V lost 0 bases and J 7 bases, leaving 8 bases between the germline ends. Germline V lookup: CDR1 SGHTS, CDR2 YDEGEE. CDR3 amino acids: CASSLGTANSPLHF. CDR3 DNA sequence: TGTGCCAGCAGCTTGGGGACAGCCAATTCACCCCTCCACTTT.

This clone came up a few times. The chain combines TRBV7-2 with TRBJ2-7; TRBD1 matches at 8 bases. The V gene's germline CDR1 is SGHTA and CDR2 FQGNSA. The CDR3 covers 14 residues. The ends lost 4 bases at V and 6 bases at J; junction bases unmatched: 8. CDR3 nucleotide sequence: TGTGCCAGCAGCTCGACAGGGGTGGCGGGCGAGCAGTACTTC. Translated: CASSSTGVAGEQYF.

The J gene is TRBJ2-3, the V gene TRBV30; D remains unclear. The CDR3 extends over 12 amino acids. V gave up 0 bases and J gave up 6 bases, with 7 bases separating them. Germline V gene lookup returns CDR1 GTSNPN and CDR2 SVGIG (reference sequence). The DNA for the CDR3 is TGTGCCTGGAGTGTACTTTGGGATACGCAGTATTTT. This translates into CAWSVLWDTQYF.

The chain has TRBV5-1 and TRBJ2-1; no clear D gene. The germline CDR1 and CDR2 sequences are SGHRS and YFSETQ. Between the trimmed V and J ends, which lost 0 bases and 0 bases, there was a span of 10 bases. The CDR3 length is 16 residues. The CDR3 coding sequence is TGCGCCAGCAGCTTGGAAGCTGCGAGCTCCTACAATGAGCAGTTCTTC. Translation gives CASSLEAASSYNEQFF. The full variable domain, completed using reference TRBV5-1 and TRBJ2-1, is KAGVTQTPRYLIKTRGQQVTLSCSPISGHRSVSWYQQTPGQGLQFLFEYFSETQRNKGNFPGRFSGRQFSNSRSEMNVSTLELGDSALYLCASSLEAASSYNEQFFGPGTRLTVL.

The chain carries TRBV18 and TRBJ1-5, with D possibly TRBD1 on 5 matching bases. CDR1 is KGHSH, CDR2 LQKENI, per germline. CDR3 length: 15 amino acids. Trimming stripped 6 bases from V and 4 bases from J, with 16 bases between. The CDR3: CASSASGGRNQPQHF. The CDR3 coding sequence is TGTGCCAGCTCCGCCTCCGGGGGACGGAATCAGCCCCAGCATTTT.

The chain is built from TRBV28 and TRBJ1-1; D is ambiguous. Looked up from germline, CDR1 is MDHEN and CDR2 is SYDVKM. The CDR3 is made up of 11 amino acids. The V and J ends lost 5 bases and 8 bases respectively, with 9 bases between them. In DNA form, the CDR3 reads TGTGCCAGCAGTGGGAGAACCGAAGCTTTCTTT. This encodes CASSGRTEAFF.

There are a few counts of this clone. The CDR3 coding sequence is TGTGCCAGCAGTTTTTCCAACAGGGGCAACTATGGCTACACCTTC. This encodes CASSFSNRGNYGYTF. The rearrangement links TRBV6-5 to TRBJ1-2, with TRBD1 matching 7 bases. The V segment lost 4 bases and the J segment 2 bases; nucleotides outside the gene matches: 7. CDR3 length: 15 amino acids. Germline assignment: CDR1 MNHEY and CDR2 SVGAGI.

This chain joins TRBV28 and TRBJ1-2, with D unresolved. The V and J ends lost 3 bases and 4 bases respectively, with 6 bases between them. CDR3 length: 12 amino acids. CDR1 is MDHEN, CDR2 SYDVKM, per germline. This CDR3 reads CASSLSGYGYTF. The CDR3 DNA follows: TGTGCCAGCAGTTTGAGTGGCTATGGCTACACCTTC.

The V call is TRBV4-1, the J call TRBJ2-2; D not certain. The ends were cut back, 4 bases at V and 4 bases at J, with 19 bases in the middle. Germline lookup yields CDR1 MGHRA and CDR2 YSYEKL. This CDR3 contains 17 residues. In nucleotides, the CDR3 is TGCGCCAGCAGCCCCACGATCCGAGATGTCTCCACCGGGGAGCTGTTTTTT. Residues: CASSPTIRDVSTGELFF.

This sequence joins TRBV13 and TRBJ1-4, with D possibly TRBD1 on 5 matching bases. Germline lookup yields CDR1 PRHDT and CDR2 FYEKMQ (reference sequence). The CDR3 runs to 12 residues. V was pared by 5 bases and J by 10 bases, with 11 bases between. The CDR3 here is CASSPTQGKLFF. The CDR3, as DNA: TGTGCCAGCAGCCCAACGCAGGGAAAACTGTTTTTT.

The V and J genes are TRBV11-1 and TRBJ1-1; D may be TRBD1 (5 bases). Germline V lookup: CDR1 SGHAT, CDR2 FQDESV (reference sequence). V lost 0 bases and J 0 bases, leaving 8 bases between the germline ends. This CDR3 has 15 amino acids. CDR3 protein: CASSLAAGMNTEAFF. CDR3 coding DNA: TGTGCCAGCAGCTTAGCCGCAGGGATGAACACTGAAGCTTTCTTT.

The chain has TRBV30 and TRBJ2-5, with 9 bases that match TRBD2. Germline-derived CDR1 and CDR2 are GTSNPN and SVGIG (reference sequence). This CDR3 is 15 amino acids long. With V trimmed by 0 bases and J by 1 base, 3 bases remained unmatched. The CDR3: CAWSVSGGPQETQYF. CDR3 bases: TGTGCCTGGAGTGTAAGCGGGGGGCCCCAAGAGACCCAGTACTTC.

This chain's CDR3 is CASSLVRRVLRNYNEQFF. The DNA for the CDR3 is TGTGCCAGCAGTTTAGTCAGACGGGTCCTGAGGAACTACAATGAGCAGTTCTTC. This chain joins TRBV28 and TRBJ2-1; D not certain. Germline CDR1 is MDHEN and CDR2 is SYDVKM. This CDR3 is 18 amino acids long. Trimming removed 2 bases at V and 3 bases at J, with 20 bases between.